This T cell receptor beta chain was recovered during a study of blood T cell repertoires in COVID-19. As for the study in general: Samples representing acute and convalescent COVID-19 were sourced from the United States, Italy and Spain. PBMCs, B-cell-depleted T cells, or T cells were the source of the cDNA or gDNA that made up the material.

The CDR3 runs to 14 residues. Germline V gene lookup returns CDR1 SGHNT and CDR2 YYREEE (reference sequence). V was trimmed by 4 bases and J by 5 bases, leaving 15 bases between them. Original data processing: Estimates of nucleated cell counts were drawn from the amplification of reference gene primers. The table came from immunoSEQ multiplex PCR; TCRdb's copy has only in-frame clones and leaves some out. Clone size and V and J calls were adopted from that table, with D and trimming inferred from the DNA. The profile shows roughly 180,000 clones, about 81% of them singletons. It was during active infection that Seattle patients were enrolled and then longitudinally followed.

The receptor's source is a woman aged 80 or over with COVID-19, enrolled during active disease. This chain connects TRBV5-4 to TRBJ2-5; D might be TRBD1 (6 bases). Sequenced material: peripheral blood. CDR3 amino acids: CASSGATGPETQYF. The CDR3 region has the DNA TGTGCCAGCAGCGGGGCTACAGGGCCCGAGACCCAGTACTTC.